The sequence of this T cell receptor beta chain was determined in a study of T cell changes during pregnancy in multiple sclerosis. Data came from immunoSEQ multiplex PCR; TCRdb stores just in-frame clones and leaves some out. The sample comprises 84,000 or so clones, about 93% of which are singletons, and 0.84% rests with the top ten. Per germline, CDR1 GTSNPN and CDR2 SVGIG (reference sequence). With 3 bases removed from V and 6 bases from J, the gap between germline ends came to 11 bases. CDR3 length: 13 amino acids. V is TRBV30 and J is TRBJ2-2, with a possible D match to TRBD1 (6 bases). The TCR originated in a female donor with multiple sclerosis, enrolled in a pregnancy study. The sample consisted of peripheral blood, taken in the third trimester of pregnancy. CDR3 in amino acids: CAWRNRDAGELFF. Here the CDR3 DNA reads TGTGCCTGGAGGAACAGGGATGCCGGGGAGCTGTTTTTT.